The rows below give T cell receptor beta chains drawn from one sample of a study of T cells in Graves' hyperthyroidism and ophthalmopathy. MiXCR was run by TCRdb on the multiplex PCR reads, yielding one entry per CDR3 protein. The table shows around 420,000 distinct CDR3 sequences, with 15% to 19% occurring only once. The specimen was blood. These receptor sequences come from a woman in her late teens or twenties with Graves' hyperthyroidism. The CDR3 runs from the conserved cysteine through the conserved F or W. D genes are given only for firm matches. A row's size may be missing; if present it is once, few, many or a size class.

D gene	J gene	clone size	V gene	CDR3 DNA	CDR3 protein
TRBD2	TRBJ2-1	-	TRBV10-2	TGCGCCAGCACGCGGACTAGCGAGAACAATGAGCAGTTCTTC	CASTRTSENNEQFF
-	TRBJ1-1	-	TRBV29-1	TGCAGCGTTTTGGGGGGCCGGAACACTGAAGCTTTCTTT	CSVLGGRNTEAFF
-	TRBJ1-4	many	TRBV3-1	TGTGCCAGCAGCCAAGGGCGGTCGGGACTTAATGAAAAACTGTTTTTT	CASSQGRSGLNEKLFF
-	TRBJ1-1	once	TRBV29-1	TGCAGCGGGGGTCTTGGGGGGGACACTGAAGCTTTCTTT	CSGGLGGDTEAFF
-	TRBJ2-3	many	TRBV2	TGTGCCAGCAACAATAGAAGGGGCACAGATACGCAGTATTTT	CASNNRRGTDTQYF
TRBD2	TRBJ2-1	few	TRBV4-1	TGCGCGAGCAAAAGGGGACTAGCGGGGGCCGAGGAGCAGTTCTTC	CASKRGLAGAEEQFF
TRBD2	TRBJ2-1	many	TRBV7-9	TGTGCCAGCAGCTTAACGGGGGGGGGAGATGAGCAGTTCTTC	CASSLTGGGDEQFF
-	TRBJ2-7	-	TRBV28	TGTGCCAGCAGGACAGGAAACATCTACGAGCAGTACTTC	CASRTGNIYEQYF
-	TRBJ2-3	many	TRBV6-1	TGTGCCAGCAGTAACGGTTACACAGATACGCAGTATTTT	CASSNGYTDTQYF
-	TRBJ2-2	many	TRBV24-1	TGTGCCACCAGTGATTCCTGGCACACCGGGGAGCTGTTTTTT	CATSDSWHTGELFF
-	TRBJ2-4	many	TRBV19	TGTGCCAGTAGTCAGGACCCGCAGAAAAACATTCAGTACTTC	CASSQDPQKNIQYF
-	TRBJ2-5	few	TRBV5-1	TGCGCCAGCAGCCCGGGGCCAGACCAAGAGACCCAGTACTTC	CASSPGPDQETQYF
-	TRBJ2-3	-	TRBV2	TGTGCCAGCGGTGTGGGTTACTCAGATACGCAGTATTTT	CASGVGYSDTQYF
TRBD1	TRBJ1-6	few	TRBV20-1	TGCAGTGCTACCCCGGGACAGGGGAATAATTCACCCCTCCACTTT	CSATPGQGNNSPLHF
TRBD2	TRBJ2-1	many	TRBV5-6	TGTGCCAGCAGCCCAGGACTAGCGGGAGGGGACAATGAGCAGTTCTTC	CASSPGLAGGDNEQFF
-	TRBJ1-1	few	TRBV9	TGTGCCAGCAGCGTAGTTACAGTGAGCACTGAAGCTTTCTTT	CASSVVTVSTEAFF
TRBD1	TRBJ1-1	-	TRBV2	TGTGCCAGCCGATTACAGGGGAACAGAAACACTGAAGCTTTCTTT	CASRLQGNRNTEAFF
TRBD2	TRBJ2-1	-	TRBV6-2/TRBV6-3	TGTGCCAGCAGTTACCTACGGGGGGGCGAGTCTGAGCAGTTCTTC	CASSYLRGGESEQFF
-	TRBJ2-2	many	TRBV7-2	TGTGCCAGCAGCTACCGGAAGGCGCCCGCCGGGGAGCTGTTTTTT	CASSYRKAPAGELFF
TRBD1	TRBJ2-2	few	TRBV6-1	TGTGCCAGCAGCTCAGACAGGGGTCACAACACCGGGGAGCTGTTTTTT	CASSSDRGHNTGELFF
-	TRBJ1-2	few	TRBV6-5	TGTGCCAGCAGTTACGGGGGGGGCGAAGGCGGCTACACCTTC	CASSYGGGEGGYTF
-	TRBJ1-4	once	TRBV4-1	TGCGCCAGCAGCTTCGGGGGGGGAGCAACTAATGAAAAACTGTTTTTT	CASSFGGGATNEKLFF
TRBD1	TRBJ1-5	-	TRBV13	TGTGCCAGCAGCACCGGGACAGGGGGCTTCAATCAGCCCCAGCATTTT	CASSTGTGGFNQPQHF
-	TRBJ2-5	many	TRBV11-2	TGTGCCAGCAGCCCCGGACAGACCCCCCAAGAGACCCAGTACTTC	CASSPGQTPQETQYF
TRBD1	TRBJ2-7	-	TRBV25-1	TGTGCCAGCAGCTCCGGGACAGTGCGAATCAAGCAGTACTTC	CASSSGTVRIKQYF
-	TRBJ2-2	many	TRBV24-1	TGTGCCACCAGTGATTTGACCAGGGCCGGCGGAACCGGGGAGCTGTTTTTT	CATSDLTRAGGTGELFF
TRBD2	TRBJ2-1	many	TRBV7-8	TGTGCCAGCAGCCTAACTAGCGGGGGGATGTACAATGAGCAGTTCTTC	CASSLTSGGMYNEQFF
-	TRBJ1-2	many	TRBV12-3/TRBV12-4	TGTGCCAGCAGTTTCTCTCCGAAGGGTGGACCGATAACGTGGGGGCCATATGGCTACACCTTC	CASSFSPKGGPITWGPYGYTF
-	TRBJ1-1	many	TRBV5-1	TGTGCCAGCAGCCTCGGGGTAATGAACACTGAAGCTTTCTTT	CASSLGVMNTEAFF